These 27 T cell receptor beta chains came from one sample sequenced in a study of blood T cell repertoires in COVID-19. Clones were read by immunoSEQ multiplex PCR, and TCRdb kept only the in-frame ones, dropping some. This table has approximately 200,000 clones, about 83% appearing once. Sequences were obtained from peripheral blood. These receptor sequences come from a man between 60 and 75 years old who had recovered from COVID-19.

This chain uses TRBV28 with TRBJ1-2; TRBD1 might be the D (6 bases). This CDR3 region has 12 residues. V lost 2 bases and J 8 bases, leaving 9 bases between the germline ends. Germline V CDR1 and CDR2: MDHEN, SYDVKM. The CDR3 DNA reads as TGTGCCAGCAGTTTAGGGGGCTTAGGCTACACCTTC. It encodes CASSLGGLGYTF.

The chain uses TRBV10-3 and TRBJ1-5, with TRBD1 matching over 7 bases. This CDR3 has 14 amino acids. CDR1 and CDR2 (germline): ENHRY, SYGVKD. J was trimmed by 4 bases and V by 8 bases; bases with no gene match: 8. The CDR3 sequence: CAISTGQLNQPQHF. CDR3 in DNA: TGTGCCATCTCGACGGGACAGCTTAATCAGCCCCAGCATTTT.

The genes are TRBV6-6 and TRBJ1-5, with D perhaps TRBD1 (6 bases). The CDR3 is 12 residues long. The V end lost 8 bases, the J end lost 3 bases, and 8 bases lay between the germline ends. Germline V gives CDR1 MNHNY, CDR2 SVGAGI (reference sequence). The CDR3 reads CASGGPNQPQHF. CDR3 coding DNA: TGTGCCAGCGGGGGCCCCAATCAGCCCCAGCATTTT.

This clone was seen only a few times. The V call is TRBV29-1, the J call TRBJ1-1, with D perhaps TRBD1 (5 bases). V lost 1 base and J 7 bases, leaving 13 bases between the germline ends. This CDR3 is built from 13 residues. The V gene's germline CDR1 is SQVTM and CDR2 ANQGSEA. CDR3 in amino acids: CSVEGKLQGEAFF. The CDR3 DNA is TGCAGCGTTGAAGGAAAACTGCAGGGTGAAGCTTTCTTT.

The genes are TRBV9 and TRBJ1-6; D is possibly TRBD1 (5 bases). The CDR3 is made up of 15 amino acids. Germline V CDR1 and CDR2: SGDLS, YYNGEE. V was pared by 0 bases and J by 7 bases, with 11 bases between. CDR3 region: CASSVGRQPNSPLHF. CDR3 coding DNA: TGTGCCAGCAGCGTAGGTAGACAGCCCAATTCACCCCTCCACTTT.

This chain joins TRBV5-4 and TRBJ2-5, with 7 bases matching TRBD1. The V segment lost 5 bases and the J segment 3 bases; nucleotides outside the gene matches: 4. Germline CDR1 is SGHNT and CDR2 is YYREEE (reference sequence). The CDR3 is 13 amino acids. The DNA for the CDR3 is TGTGCCAGCAGAAAGGGACAGAAAGAGACCCAGTACTTC. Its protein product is CASRKGQKETQYF.

This chain's CDR3 is CASRGEGVNTEAFF. CDR3 nucleotides: TGTGCCAGTAGAGGAGAGGGAGTGAACACTGAAGCTTTCTTT. V is TRBV19 and J is TRBJ1-1; unclear D gene. From germline, CDR1 is LNHDA and CDR2 SQIVND (reference sequence). The ends were cut back, 6 bases at V and 0 bases at J, with 11 bases in the middle. The CDR3 extends over 14 amino acids.

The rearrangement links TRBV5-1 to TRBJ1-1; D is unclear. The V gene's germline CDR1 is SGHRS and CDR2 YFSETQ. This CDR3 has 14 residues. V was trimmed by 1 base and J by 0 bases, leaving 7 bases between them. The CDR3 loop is CASSLSSVNTEAFF. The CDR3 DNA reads TGCGCCAGCAGCTTGTCGTCCGTGAACACTGAAGCTTTCTTT.

CDR3 nucleotides: TGTGCCAGTAGTGCGGCGTATAGCAATCAGCCCCAGCATTTT. This gives the protein CASSAAYSNQPQHF. The V gene is TRBV19, the J gene TRBJ1-5; D is ambiguous. The V gene's germline CDR1 is LNHDA and CDR2 SQIVND (reference sequence). V dropped 5 bases and J dropped 0 bases, with 8 bases sitting between them. The CDR3 sequence is 14 residues long.

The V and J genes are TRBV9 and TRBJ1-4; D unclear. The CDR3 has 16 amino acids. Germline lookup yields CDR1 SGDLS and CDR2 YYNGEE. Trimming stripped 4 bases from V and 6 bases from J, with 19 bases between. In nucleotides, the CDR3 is TGTGCCAGCAGCCCCCAGATCTCAATACGGGATGAAAAACTGTTTTTT. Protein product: CASSPQISIRDEKLFF.

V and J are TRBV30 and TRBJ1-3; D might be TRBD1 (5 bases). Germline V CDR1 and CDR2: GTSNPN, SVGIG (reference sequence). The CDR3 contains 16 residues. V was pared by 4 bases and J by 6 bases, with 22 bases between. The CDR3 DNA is TGTGCCTGGAAGGCCGAGTTGGGCAGGGCGGAAAACACCATATATTTT. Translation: CAWKAELGRAENTIYF.

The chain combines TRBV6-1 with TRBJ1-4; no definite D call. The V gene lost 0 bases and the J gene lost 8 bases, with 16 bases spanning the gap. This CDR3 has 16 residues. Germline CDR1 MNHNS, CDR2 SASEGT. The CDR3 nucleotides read TGTGCCAGCAGTGAAGCTGCGGGTTACTTGCGAGAAAAACTGTTTTTT. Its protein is CASSEAAGYLREKLFF.

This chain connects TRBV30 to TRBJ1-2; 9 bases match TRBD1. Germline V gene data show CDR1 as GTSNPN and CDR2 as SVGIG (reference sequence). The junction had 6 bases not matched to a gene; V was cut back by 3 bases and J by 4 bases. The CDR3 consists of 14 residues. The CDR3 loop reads CAWSGQGRGYGYTF. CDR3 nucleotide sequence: TGTGCCTGGAGCGGACAGGGGAGAGGCTATGGCTACACCTTC. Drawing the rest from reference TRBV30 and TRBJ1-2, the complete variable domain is SQTIHQWPATLVQPVGSPLSLECTVEGTSNPNLYWYRQAAGRGLQLLFYSVGIGQISSEVPQNLSASRPQDRQFILSSKKLLLSDSGFYLCAWSGQGRGYGYTFGSGTRLTVV.

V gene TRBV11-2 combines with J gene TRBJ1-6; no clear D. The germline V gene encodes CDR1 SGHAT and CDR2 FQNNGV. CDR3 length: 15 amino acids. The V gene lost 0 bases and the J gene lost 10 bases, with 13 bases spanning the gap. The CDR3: CASSLDEGQWSPLHF. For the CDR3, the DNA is TGTGCCAGCAGCTTAGATGAGGGCCAGTGGTCACCCCTCCACTTT.

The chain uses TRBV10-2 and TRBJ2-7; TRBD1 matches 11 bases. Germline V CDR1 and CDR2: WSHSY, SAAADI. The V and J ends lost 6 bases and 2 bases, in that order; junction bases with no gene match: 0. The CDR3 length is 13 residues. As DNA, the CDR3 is TGCGCCAGCAGGGGACAGGGGGCCTACGAGCAGTACTTC. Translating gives CASRGQGAYEQYF.

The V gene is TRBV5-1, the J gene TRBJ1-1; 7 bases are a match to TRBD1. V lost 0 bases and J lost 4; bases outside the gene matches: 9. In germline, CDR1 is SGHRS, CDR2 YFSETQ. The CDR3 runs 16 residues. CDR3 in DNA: TGCGCCAGCAGCTTGGCCAAAGGGGGCTCAGGCACTGAAGCTTTCTTT. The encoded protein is CASSLAKGGSGTEAFF.

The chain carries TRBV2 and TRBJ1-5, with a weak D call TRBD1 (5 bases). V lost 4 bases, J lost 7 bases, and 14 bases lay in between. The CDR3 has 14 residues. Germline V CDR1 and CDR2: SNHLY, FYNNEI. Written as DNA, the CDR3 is TGTGCCAGCAGTGGTCCTGGGAGGGACCAGCCCCAGCATTTT. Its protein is CASSGPGRDQPQHF.

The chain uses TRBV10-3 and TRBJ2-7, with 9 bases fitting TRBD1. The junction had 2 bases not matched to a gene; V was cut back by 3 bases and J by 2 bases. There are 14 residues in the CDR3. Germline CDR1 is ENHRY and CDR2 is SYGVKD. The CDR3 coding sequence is TGTGCCATCAGTGACGGGACAGGGACCTACGAGCAGTACTTC. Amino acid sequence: CAISDGTGTYEQYF.

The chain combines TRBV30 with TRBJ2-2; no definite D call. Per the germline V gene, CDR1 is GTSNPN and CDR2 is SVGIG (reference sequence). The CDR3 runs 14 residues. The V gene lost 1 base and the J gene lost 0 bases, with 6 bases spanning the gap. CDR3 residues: CAWSAIPNTGELFF. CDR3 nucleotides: TGTGCCTGGAGTGCAATTCCGAACACCGGGGAGCTGTTTTTT.

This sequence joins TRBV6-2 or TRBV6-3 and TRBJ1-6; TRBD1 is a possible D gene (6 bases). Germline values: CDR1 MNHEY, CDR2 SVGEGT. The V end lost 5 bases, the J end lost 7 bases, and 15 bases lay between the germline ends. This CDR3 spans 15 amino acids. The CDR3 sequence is CASSQGYAGNSPLHF. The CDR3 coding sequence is TGTGCCAGCAGTCAGGGGTACGCGGGCAATTCACCCCTCCACTTT.

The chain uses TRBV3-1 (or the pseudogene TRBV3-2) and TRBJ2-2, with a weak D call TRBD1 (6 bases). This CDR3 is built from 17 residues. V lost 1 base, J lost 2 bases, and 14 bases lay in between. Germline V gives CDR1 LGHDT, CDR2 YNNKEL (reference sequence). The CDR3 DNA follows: TGTGCCAGCAGCCAAGTGGCTGGGGGCCCTAACACCGGGGAGCTGTTTTTT. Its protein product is CASSQVAGGPNTGELFF.

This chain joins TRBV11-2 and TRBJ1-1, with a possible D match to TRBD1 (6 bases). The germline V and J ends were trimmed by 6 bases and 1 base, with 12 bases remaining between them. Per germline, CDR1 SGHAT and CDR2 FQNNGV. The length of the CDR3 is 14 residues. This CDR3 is CASREDSWNTEAFF. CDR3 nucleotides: TGTGCCAGCAGAGAGGACAGCTGGAACACTGAAGCTTTCTTT.

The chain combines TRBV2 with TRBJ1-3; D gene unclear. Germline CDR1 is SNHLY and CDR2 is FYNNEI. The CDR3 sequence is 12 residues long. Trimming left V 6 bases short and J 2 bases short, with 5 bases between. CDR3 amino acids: CASSPTGNTIYF. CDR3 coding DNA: TGTGCCAGCAGCCCAACTGGAAACACCATATATTTT.

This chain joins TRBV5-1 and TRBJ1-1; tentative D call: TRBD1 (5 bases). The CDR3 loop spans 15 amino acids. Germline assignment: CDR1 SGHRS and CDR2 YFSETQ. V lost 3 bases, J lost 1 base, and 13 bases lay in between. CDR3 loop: CASSSQGIGNTEAFF. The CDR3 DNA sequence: TGCGCCAGCAGCTCGCAGGGAATTGGGAACACTGAAGCTTTCTTT.

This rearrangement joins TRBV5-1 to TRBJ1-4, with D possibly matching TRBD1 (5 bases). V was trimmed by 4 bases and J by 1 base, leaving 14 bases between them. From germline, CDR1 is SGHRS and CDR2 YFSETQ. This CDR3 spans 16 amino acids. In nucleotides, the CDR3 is TGCGCCAGCAGCGCGCGGGCGGGGGAAACTAATGAAAAACTGTTTTTT. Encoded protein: CASSARAGETNEKLFF.

The CDR3: CASSLGQQLEAFF. CDR3 DNA: TGTGCCAGCAGCCTTGGACAGCAATTAGAAGCTTTCTTT. This chain links TRBV6-6 with TRBJ1-1; the D gene is possibly TRBD1 (6 bases). Germline CDR1 and CDR2: MNHNY and SVGAGI (reference sequence). The V end was cut by 6 bases, the J end by 8 bases, with 16 bases between. This CDR3 contains 13 residues.

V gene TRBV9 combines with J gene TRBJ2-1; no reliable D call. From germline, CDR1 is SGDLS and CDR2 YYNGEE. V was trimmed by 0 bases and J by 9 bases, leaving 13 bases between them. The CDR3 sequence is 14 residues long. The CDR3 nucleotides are TGTGCCAGCAGCGTAGATCCTAACCCGGGTGAGCAGTTCTTC. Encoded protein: CASSVDPNPGEQFF.